This TCR beta chain appears in the sequencing data of a study of T cell clusters in autoimmune cytopenias. Frequency places this clonotype as medium-sized. This CDR3 has 15 residues. Germline V gene sequence: CDR1 ENHRY, CDR2 SYGVKD. One tube held mixed TRB-A and TRB-B primer pools for touch-down PCR. TCRdb re-called the multiplex PCR reads and catalogs CDR3 proteins one per entry, DNA excluded. The sample spans thousands of distinct CDR3 sequences; the ten largest clones claim less than 20%. Each sample's input was approximately 270 ng genomic DNA, roughly 38,000 genome equivalents. These data are also associated with another study on T cell repertoires in aging, cancer and after chemotherapy.

The source is a human donor in good health. Material: peripheral blood. The chain uses TRBV10-3 and TRBJ2-1; the TRBD1 assignment by TCRdb is unverifiable without DNA. The chain's CDR3 is CAISEAYDGGGEQFF.